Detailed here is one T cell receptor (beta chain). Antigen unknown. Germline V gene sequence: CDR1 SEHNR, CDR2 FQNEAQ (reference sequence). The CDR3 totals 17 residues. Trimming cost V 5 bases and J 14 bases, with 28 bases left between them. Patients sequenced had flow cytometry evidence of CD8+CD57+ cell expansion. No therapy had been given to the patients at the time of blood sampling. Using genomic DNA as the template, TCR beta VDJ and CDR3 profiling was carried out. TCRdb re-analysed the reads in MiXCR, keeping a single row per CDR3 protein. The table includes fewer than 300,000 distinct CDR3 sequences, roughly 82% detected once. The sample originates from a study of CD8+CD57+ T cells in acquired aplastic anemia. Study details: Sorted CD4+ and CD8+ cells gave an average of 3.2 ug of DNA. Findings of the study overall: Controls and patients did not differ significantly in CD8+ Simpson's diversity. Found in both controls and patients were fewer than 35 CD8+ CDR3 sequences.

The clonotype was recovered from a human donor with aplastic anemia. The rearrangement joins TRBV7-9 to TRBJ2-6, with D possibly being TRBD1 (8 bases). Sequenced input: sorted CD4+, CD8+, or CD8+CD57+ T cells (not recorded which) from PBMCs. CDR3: CASSLQGGARGNYFLTF. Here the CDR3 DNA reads TGTGCCAGCAGCCTACAGGGGGGGGCCCGGGGCAACTATTTCCTGACTTTC.